The 18 T cell receptor beta chains below were found in one sample sequenced in a study of CD8 T cells in Susac syndrome. Random hexamers primed reverse transcription of 0.5 to 1 ug RNA. Using its own MiXCR run on the immunoSEQ multiplex PCR reads, TCRdb lists one record per CDR3 protein. Found here are about 240,000 distinct CDR3 sequences, about 95% of them singletons; the top ten hold about 0.1%. Source material: CD4+ T cells from PBMCs. These receptors were taken from a human donor with Susac syndrome.

V gene TRBV20-1 combines with J gene TRBJ2-3; 7 bases line up with TRBD2. Germline V CDR1 and CDR2: DFQATT, SNEGSKA (reference sequence). CDR3 size: 14 residues. V dropped 3 bases and J dropped 3; count of bases not matched to a gene: 6. As DNA, the CDR3 is TGCAGTGCTAGGGTGGCGGGGGATACAGATACGCAGTATTTT. Protein: CSARVAGDTDTQYF.

The V and J genes are TRBV14 and TRBJ2-3; D tentatively reads TRBD1 or TRBD2 (5 bases each). Trimming took off 4 bases at V and 9 bases at J, with 23 bases between the two ends. CDR3 size: 16 residues. CDR1 is SGHDN, CDR2 FVKESK, per germline. The DNA of the CDR3 is TGTGCCAGCAGCCCTCCCGGGACCATGATAGTGGGGACGCAGTATTTT. Translating it yields CASSPPGTMIVGTQYF.

The chain uses TRBV12-3 or TRBV12-4 and TRBJ2-5; TRBD2 matches at 11 bases. The CDR3 consists of 14 residues. The trim removed 7 bases at V and 5 bases at J, leaving 6 bases unmatched. The CDR3 protein is CASTLAGGGETQYF. CDR3 DNA: TGTGCCAGCACCCTAGCGGGAGGAGGGGAGACCCAGTACTTC.

The chain joins TRBV4-2 to TRBJ2-7; 10 bases are a match to TRBD2. CDR1 and CDR2 (germline): LGHNA, YNFKEQ. With 6 bases clipped from V and 5 bases from J, the junction kept 13 bases outside the gene matches. The CDR3 runs to 16 residues. The CDR3 DNA follows: TGTGCCAGCAGTCAAACAGGGCATACTAGCGGGAACGAGCAGTACTTC. This encodes CASSQTGHTSGNEQYF.

The chain couples TRBV29-1 to TRBJ1-2; maybe TRBD1 (5 bases). The CDR3 has 12 residues. Trimming removed 2 bases from V and 4 bases from J, with 8 bases in between. The germline V gene has CDR1 SQVTM and CDR2 ANQGSEA. The CDR3 DNA is TGCAGCGTTGAACAGGGAGGCTATGGCTACACCTTC. It codes for CSVEQGGYGYTF.

The gene calls are TRBV7-9 and TRBJ2-6; D is possibly TRBD2 (7 bases). Germline V gene sequence: CDR1 SEHNR, CDR2 FQNEAQ (reference sequence). V gave up 5 bases and J gave up 2 bases, with 10 bases separating them. This CDR3 is built from 15 residues. The CDR3 region is CASSRGAAGANVLTF. CDR3 nucleotide sequence: TGTGCCAGCAGCCGGGGGGCGGCTGGGGCCAACGTCCTGACTTTC.

The chain couples TRBV20-1 to TRBJ1-4, with D possibly being TRBD1 (5 bases). V gave up 5 bases and J gave up 3 bases, with 22 bases separating them. The CDR3 spans 17 residues. Germline V CDR1 and CDR2: DFQATT, SNEGSKA (reference sequence). CDR3 DNA sequence: TGCAGTGCTCCGGTGGCCACAGGTTCCAGCGCTAATGAAAAACTGTTTTTT. Translated, it gives CSAPVATGSSANEKLFF.

CDR3 amino acids: CASSLGTVVNEQFF. The CDR3 DNA sequence: TGTGCCAGCAGCTTAGGGACAGTAGTTAATGAGCAGTTCTTC. The chain is built from TRBV7-9 and TRBJ2-1; perhaps TRBD1 as D (6 bases). The germline V and J ends were trimmed by 1 base and 7 bases, with 11 bases remaining between them. CDR1 and CDR2 (germline): SEHNR, FQNEAQ (reference sequence). The CDR3 extends over 14 amino acids.

The chain is built from TRBV6-1 and TRBJ2-6; the D is unclear. The V gene lost 8 bases and the J gene lost 0 bases, with 11 bases spanning the gap. The CDR3 has 15 residues. The germline V gene has CDR1 MNHNS and CDR2 SASEGT. CDR3 region: CASRTGTSGANVLTF. CDR3 bases: TGTGCCAGCCGGACGGGTACCTCTGGGGCCAACGTCCTGACTTTC.

The rearrangement links TRBV28 to TRBJ2-7; weak D call: TRBD2 (6 bases). The length of the CDR3 is 14 residues. The germline V gene has CDR1 MDHEN and CDR2 SYDVKM. With 3 bases removed from V and 6 bases from J, the gap between germline ends came to 15 bases. CDR3 in amino acids: CASSLRGSSGEQYF. CDR3 nucleotides: TGTGCCAGCAGTTTGCGGGGCAGTAGTGGCGAGCAGTACTTC.

This sequence joins TRBV11-2 and TRBJ2-7, with a possible D match to TRBD2 (5 bases). Germline V CDR1 and CDR2: SGHAT, FQNNGV. The V gene lost 5 bases and the J gene lost 2 bases, with 16 bases spanning the gap. The CDR3 totals 15 residues. DNA of the CDR3: TGTGCCAGCAGCCCCCTGCGGGCCCTTCCCTACGAGCAGTACTTC. It translates to CASSPLRALPYEQYF.

For the CDR3, the DNA is TGTGCCACCAGTGATTTGGGGACTCAGAATGAGCAGTTCTTC. The encoded protein is CATSDLGTQNEQFF. The J gene is TRBJ2-1, the V gene TRBV24-1; tentative D call: TRBD2 (6 bases). The V end lost 0 bases, the J end lost 7 bases, and 9 bases lay between the germline ends. The CDR3 loop spans 14 amino acids. From germline, CDR1 is KGHDR and CDR2 SFDVKD.

The rearrangement uses TRBV6-5 and TRBJ2-3; TRBD2 is a possible D gene (6 bases). CDR1 is MNHEY, CDR2 SVGAGI, per germline. The ends were cut back, 3 bases at V and 2 bases at J, with 9 bases in the middle. This CDR3 has 14 residues. CDR3 region: CASSYTGVTDTQYF. The DNA of the CDR3 is TGTGCCAGCAGTTATACGGGAGTCACAGATACGCAGTATTTT.

This clonotype was seen just once. The rearrangement links TRBV5-1 to TRBJ1-1; D remains ambiguous. The CDR3 runs 15 residues. Per the germline V gene, CDR1 is SGHRS and CDR2 is YFSETQ. V was clipped by 2 bases and J by 1 base, with 12 bases between them. The DNA of the CDR3 is TGCGCCAGCAGCTTTGTAGCCGATACGAACACTGAAGCTTTCTTT. Amino acid sequence: CASSFVADTNTEAFF.

This clonotype was detected only once. This CDR3 is CASSPTHETQYF. DNA of the CDR3: TGTGCCAGCAGTCCCACACACGAGACCCAGTACTTC. This sequence joins TRBV12-3 or TRBV12-4 and TRBJ2-5; unclear D gene. CDR3 size: 12 residues. Trimming cost V 5 bases and J 5 bases, with 9 bases left between them.

For the CDR3, the DNA is TGTGCCAGCAGCTTAGCAGGATCGGCGGAAAGGAGGACTGAAGCTTTCTTT. It specifies CASSLAGSAERRTEAFF. The chain has TRBV7-2 and TRBJ1-1; D is unresolved. From germline, CDR1 is SGHTA and CDR2 FQGNSA. Trimming took off 0 bases at V and 5 bases at J, with 19 bases between the two ends. The CDR3 is 17 amino acids.

This clonotype occurred a few times. This sequence joins TRBV2 and TRBJ2-7, with 7 nucleotides matching TRBD2. Germline CDR1 SNHLY, CDR2 FYNNEI. This CDR3 is built from 15 residues. With V trimmed by 4 bases and J by 1 base, 7 bases remained unmatched. CDR3 bases: TGTGCCAGCAGTGTGGGCGGGAGTGGGTCCTACGAGCAGTACTTC. This translates into CASSVGGSGSYEQYF.

The chain uses TRBV25-1 and TRBJ2-7; 11 bases are a match to TRBD1. The CDR3 consists of 15 residues. Germline values: CDR1 MGHDK, CDR2 SYGVNS. V was pared by 5 bases and J by 3 bases, with 6 bases of the junction left unmatched. Here the CDR3 reads CASSQPGTGGYEQYF. CDR3 nucleotides: TGTGCCAGCAGTCAGCCCGGGACAGGGGGCTACGAGCAGTACTTC.